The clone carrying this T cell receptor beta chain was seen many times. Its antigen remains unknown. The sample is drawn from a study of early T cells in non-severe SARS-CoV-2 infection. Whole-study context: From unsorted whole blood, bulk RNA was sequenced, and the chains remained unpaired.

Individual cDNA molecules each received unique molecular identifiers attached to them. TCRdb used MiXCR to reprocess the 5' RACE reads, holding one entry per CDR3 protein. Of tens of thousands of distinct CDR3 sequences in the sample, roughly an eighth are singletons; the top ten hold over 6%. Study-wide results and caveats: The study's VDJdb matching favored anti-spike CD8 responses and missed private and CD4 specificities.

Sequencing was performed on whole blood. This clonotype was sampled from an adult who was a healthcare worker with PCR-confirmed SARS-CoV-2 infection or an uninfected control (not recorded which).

The CDR3 sequence is CAIRGLGGTEQFF. CDR3 coding DNA: TGTGCCATCAGGGGCCTGGGGGGAACGGAGCAGTTCTTC. The chain couples TRBV10-3 to TRBJ2-1; tentatively, D is TRBD2 (6 bases). CDR1 is ENHRY and CDR2 is SYGVKD in the germline V gene. Trimming left V 6 bases short and J 10 bases short, with 16 bases between. CDR3 length: 13 residues.